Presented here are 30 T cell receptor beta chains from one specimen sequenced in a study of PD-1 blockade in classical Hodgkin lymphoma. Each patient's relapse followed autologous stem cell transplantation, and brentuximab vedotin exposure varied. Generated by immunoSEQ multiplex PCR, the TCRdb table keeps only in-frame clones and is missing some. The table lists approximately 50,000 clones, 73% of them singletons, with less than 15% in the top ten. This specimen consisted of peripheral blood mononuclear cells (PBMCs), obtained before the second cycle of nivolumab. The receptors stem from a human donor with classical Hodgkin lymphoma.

The CDR3 sequence: CASTVRGGRQPQHF. The CDR3 DNA follows: TGTGCCAGTACCGTCCGCGGGGGCCGGCAGCCCCAGCATTTT. V gene TRBV19 combines with J gene TRBJ1-5; possibly TRBD1 for D (6 bases). Germline loops: CDR1 LNHDA, CDR2 SQIVND (reference sequence). V was clipped by 7 bases and J by 7 bases, with 17 bases between them. This CDR3 contains 14 residues.

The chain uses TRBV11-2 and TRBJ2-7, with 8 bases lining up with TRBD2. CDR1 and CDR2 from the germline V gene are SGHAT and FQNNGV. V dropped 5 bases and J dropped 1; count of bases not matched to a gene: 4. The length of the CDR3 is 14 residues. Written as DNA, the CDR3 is TGTGCCAGCAGCCGGGGGGGTTCATCCTACGAGCAGTACTTC. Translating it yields CASSRGGSSYEQYF.

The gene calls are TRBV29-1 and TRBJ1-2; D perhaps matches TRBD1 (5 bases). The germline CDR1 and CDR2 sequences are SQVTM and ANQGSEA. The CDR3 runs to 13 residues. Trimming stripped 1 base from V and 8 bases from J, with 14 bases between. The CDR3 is CSVEAQGIGGYTF. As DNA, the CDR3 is TGCAGCGTTGAAGCCCAGGGTATCGGCGGCTACACCTTC. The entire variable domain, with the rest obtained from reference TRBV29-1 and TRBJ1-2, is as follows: SAVISQKPSRDICQRGTSLTIQCQVDSQVTMMFWYRQQPGQSLTLIATANQGSEATYESGFVIDKFPISRPNLTFSTLTVSNMSPEDSSIYLCSVEAQGIGGYTFGSGTRLTVV.

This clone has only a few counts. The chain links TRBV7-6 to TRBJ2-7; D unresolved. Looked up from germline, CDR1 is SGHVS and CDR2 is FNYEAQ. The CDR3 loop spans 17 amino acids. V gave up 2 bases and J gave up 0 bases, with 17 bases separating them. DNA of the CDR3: TGTGCCAGCAGCTTACGCCCCAGTGCGCTCTACTCCTACGAGCAGTACTTC. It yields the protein CASSLRPSALYSYEQYF.

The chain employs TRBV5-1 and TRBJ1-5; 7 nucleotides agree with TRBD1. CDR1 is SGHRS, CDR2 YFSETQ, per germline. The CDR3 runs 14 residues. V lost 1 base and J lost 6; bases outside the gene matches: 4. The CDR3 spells CASSLQGGSQPQHF. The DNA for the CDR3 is TGCGCCAGCAGCTTGCAGGGGGGGAGTCAGCCCCAGCATTTT.

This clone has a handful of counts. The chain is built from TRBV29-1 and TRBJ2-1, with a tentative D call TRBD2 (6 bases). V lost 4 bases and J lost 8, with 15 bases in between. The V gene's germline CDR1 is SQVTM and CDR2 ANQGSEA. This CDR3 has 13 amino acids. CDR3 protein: CSVVRQGGDEQFF. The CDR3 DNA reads TGCAGCGTTGTTCGGCAGGGAGGCGATGAGCAGTTCTTC.

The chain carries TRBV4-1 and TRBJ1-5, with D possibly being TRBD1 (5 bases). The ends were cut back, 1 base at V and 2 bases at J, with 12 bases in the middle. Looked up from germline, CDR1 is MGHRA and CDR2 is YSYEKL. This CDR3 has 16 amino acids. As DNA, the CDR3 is TGCGCCAGCAGCCAAGTCGCGGTGGGGGGCAATCAGCCCCAGCATTTT. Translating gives CASSQVAVGGNQPQHF.

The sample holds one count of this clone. The CDR3 DNA sequence: TGTGCCACCCCAGCGACAGGGACAGGGGTGAGCGGCTACACCTTC. Its protein is CATPATGTGVSGYTF. The gene calls are TRBV19 and TRBJ1-2, with 10 bases fitting TRBD1. In germline, CDR1 is LNHDA, CDR2 SQIVND (reference sequence). This CDR3 spans 15 amino acids. Trimming at V came to 10 bases and at J to 8 bases, leaving 16 bases not matched to a gene.

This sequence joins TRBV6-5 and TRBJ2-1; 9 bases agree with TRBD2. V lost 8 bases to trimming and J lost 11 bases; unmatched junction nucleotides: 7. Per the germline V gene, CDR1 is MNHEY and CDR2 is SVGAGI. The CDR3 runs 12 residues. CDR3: CASRTSVSKQFF. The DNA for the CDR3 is TGTGCCAGCCGGACTAGCGTCTCTAAGCAGTTCTTC.

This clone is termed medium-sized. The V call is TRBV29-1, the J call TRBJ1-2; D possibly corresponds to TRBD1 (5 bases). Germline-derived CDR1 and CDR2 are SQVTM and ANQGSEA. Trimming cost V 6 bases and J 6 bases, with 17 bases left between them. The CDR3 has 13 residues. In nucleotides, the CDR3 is TGCAGCGTCCCCCGGGCGTGGGGCGATGGCTACACCTTC. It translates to CSVPRAWGDGYTF.

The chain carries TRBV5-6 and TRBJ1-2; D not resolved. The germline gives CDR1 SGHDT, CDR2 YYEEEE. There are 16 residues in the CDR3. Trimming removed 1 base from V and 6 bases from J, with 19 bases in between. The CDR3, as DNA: TGTGCCAGCAGCTTGCACGGTTCCCCCGGGCGCGATGGCTACACCTTC. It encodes CASSLHGSPGRDGYTF.

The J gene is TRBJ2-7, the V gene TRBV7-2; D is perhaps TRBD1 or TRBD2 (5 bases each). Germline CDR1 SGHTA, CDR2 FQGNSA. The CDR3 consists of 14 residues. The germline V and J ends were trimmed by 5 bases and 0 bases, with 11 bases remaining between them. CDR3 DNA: TGTGCCAGCAGCAACGCAGGGAGCTCCTACGAGCAGTACTTC. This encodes CASSNAGSSYEQYF.

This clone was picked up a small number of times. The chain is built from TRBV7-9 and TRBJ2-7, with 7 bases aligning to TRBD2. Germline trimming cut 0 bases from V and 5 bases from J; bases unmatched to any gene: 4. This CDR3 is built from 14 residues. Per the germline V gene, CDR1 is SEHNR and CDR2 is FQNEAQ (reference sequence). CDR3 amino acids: CASSLAGGKDEQYF. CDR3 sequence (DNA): TGTGCCAGCAGCTTAGCGGGAGGGAAGGACGAGCAGTACTTC.

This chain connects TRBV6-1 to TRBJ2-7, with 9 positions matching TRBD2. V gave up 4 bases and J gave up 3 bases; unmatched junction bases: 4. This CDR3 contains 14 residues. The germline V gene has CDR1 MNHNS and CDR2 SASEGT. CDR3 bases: TGTGCCAGCAGTGTTTTAGCGGGAGTCTACGAGCAGTACTTC. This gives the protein CASSVLAGVYEQYF.

DNA for the CDR3: TGTGCCAGCCGGGCCTTACAGGCTCAGCCCCAGCATTTT. Amino acids: CASRALQAQPQHF. The chain carries TRBV6-1 and TRBJ1-5; D may be TRBD1 (5 bases). V was pared by 8 bases and J by 6 bases, with 14 bases between. Germline CDR1 is MNHNS and CDR2 is SASEGT. The CDR3 loop spans 13 amino acids.

CDR3 coding DNA: TGTGCCAGCAGCTTAGGCCTAGCTCATAGGAGGGATGAGCAGTTCTTC. Its protein product is CASSLGLAHRRDEQFF. This chain connects TRBV7-8 to TRBJ2-1; possible D gene TRBD2, 6 bases. This CDR3 is built from 16 residues. Germline values: CDR1 SGHVS, CDR2 FQNEAQ. Between the trimmed V and J ends, which lost 1 base and 8 bases, there was a span of 18 bases.

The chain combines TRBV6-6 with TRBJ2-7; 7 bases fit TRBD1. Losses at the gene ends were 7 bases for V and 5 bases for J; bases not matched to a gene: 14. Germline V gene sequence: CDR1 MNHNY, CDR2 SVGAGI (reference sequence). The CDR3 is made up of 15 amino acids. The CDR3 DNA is TGTGCCAGCACCGTCTCCGGGACAGTCGACCACGAGCAGTACTTC. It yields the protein CASTVSGTVDHEQYF.

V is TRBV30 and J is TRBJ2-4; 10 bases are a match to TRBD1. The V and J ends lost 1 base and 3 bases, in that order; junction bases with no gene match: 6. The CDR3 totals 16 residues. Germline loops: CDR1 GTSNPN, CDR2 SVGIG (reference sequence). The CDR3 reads CAWSERGTGDKNIQYF. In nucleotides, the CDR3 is TGTGCCTGGAGTGAACGCGGGACAGGGGACAAAAACATTCAGTACTTC.

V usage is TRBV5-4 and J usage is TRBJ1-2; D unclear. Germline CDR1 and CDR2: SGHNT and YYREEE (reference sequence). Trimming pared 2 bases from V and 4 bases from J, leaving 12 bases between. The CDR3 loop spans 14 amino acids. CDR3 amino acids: CASSLDMGPYGYTF. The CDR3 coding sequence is TGTGCCAGCAGCTTAGATATGGGCCCCTATGGCTACACCTTC. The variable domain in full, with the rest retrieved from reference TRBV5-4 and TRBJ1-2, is ETGVTQSPTHLIKTRGQQVTLRCSSQSGHNTVSWYQQALGQGPQFIFQYYREEENGRGNFPPRFSGLQFPNYSSELNVNALELDDSALYLCASSLDMGPYGYTFGSGTRLTVV.

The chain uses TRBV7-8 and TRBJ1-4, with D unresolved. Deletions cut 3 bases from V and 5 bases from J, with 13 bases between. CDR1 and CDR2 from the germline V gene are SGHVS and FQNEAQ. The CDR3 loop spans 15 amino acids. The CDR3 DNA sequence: TGTGCCAGCAGCTTCTACGGTGGAGCAAATGAAAAACTGTTTTTT. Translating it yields CASSFYGGANEKLFF.

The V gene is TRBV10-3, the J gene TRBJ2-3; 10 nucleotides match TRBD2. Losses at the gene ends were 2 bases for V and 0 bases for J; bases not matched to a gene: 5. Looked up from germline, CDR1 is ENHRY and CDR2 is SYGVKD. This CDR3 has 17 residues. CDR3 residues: CAISEVTSGTSTDTQYF. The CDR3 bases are TGTGCCATCAGTGAGGTTACTAGCGGGACTAGCACAGATACGCAGTATTTT.

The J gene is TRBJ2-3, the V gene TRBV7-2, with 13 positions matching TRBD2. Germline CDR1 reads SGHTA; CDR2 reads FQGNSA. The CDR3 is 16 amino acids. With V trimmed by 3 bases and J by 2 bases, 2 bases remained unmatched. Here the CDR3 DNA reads TGTGCCAGCAGCTTGGGACTAGCGGGGCCCACAGATACGCAGTATTTT. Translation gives CASSLGLAGPTDTQYF.

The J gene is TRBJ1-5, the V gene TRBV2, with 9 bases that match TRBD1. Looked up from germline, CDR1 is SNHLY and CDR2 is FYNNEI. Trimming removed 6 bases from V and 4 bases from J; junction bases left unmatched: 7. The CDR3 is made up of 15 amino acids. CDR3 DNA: TGTGCCAGCAGGCCCGGGACAGGGACAAATCAGCCCCAGCATTTT. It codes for CASRPGTGTNQPQHF.

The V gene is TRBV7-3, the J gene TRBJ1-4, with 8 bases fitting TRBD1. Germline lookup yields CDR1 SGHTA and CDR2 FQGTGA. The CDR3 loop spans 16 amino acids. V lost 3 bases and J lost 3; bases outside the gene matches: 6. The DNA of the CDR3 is TGTGCCAGCAGCTTTGCCCCGGGACAGGCTAATGAAAAACTGTTTTTT. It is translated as CASSFAPGQANEKLFF.

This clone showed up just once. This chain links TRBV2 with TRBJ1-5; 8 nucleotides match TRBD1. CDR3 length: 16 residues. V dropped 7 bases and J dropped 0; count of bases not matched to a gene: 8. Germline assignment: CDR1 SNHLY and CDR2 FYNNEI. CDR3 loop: CASTSGQGYSNQPQHF. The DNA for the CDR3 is TGTGCCAGCACGTCCGGACAGGGTTATAGCAATCAGCCCCAGCATTTT.

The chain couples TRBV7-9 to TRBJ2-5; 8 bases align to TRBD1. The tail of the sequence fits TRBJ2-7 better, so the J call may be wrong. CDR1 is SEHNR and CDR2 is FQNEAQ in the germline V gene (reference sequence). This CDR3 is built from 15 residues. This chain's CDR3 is CASSLGAGGWYEQYF. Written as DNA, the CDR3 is TGTGCCAGCAGCTTGGGGGCAGGGGGCTGGTACGAGCAGTACTTC.

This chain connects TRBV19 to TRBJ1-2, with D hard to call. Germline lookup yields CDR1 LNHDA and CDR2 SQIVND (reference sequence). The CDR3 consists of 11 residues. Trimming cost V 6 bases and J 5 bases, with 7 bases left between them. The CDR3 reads CASSSSYGYTF. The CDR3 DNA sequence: TGTGCCAGTAGCTCCAGTTATGGCTACACCTTC.

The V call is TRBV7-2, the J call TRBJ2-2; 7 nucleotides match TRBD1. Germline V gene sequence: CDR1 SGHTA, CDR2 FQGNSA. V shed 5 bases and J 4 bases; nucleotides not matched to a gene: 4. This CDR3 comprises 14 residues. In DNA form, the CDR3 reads TGTGCCAGCAGCCCGGGGACAGCCACCGGGGAGCTGTTTTTT. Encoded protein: CASSPGTATGELFF.

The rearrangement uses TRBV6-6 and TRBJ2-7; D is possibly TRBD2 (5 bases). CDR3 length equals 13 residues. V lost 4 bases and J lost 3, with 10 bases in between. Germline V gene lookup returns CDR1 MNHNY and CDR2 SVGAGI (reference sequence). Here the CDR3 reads CASSSASYYEQYF. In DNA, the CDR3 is TGTGCCAGCAGTTCCGCTAGCTACTACGAGCAGTACTTC.

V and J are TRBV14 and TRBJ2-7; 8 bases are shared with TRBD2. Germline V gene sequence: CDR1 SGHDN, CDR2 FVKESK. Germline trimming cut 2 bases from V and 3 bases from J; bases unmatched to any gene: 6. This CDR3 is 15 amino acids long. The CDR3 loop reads CASSQPAGTSYEQYF. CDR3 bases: TGTGCCAGCAGCCAACCCGCCGGGACTAGCTACGAGCAGTACTTC.